This TCR beta chain was sequenced during a study of cytotoxic CD8 clonotypes in ibrutinib-treated CLL. The CDR3 has 11 amino acids. V was cut by 0 bases and J by 14 bases, with 9 bases left in between. Germline CDR1 reads SGHKS; CDR2 reads YYEKEE (reference sequence). Here immunoSEQ multiplex PCR was the method, and the copy in TCRdb shows in-frame clones only, minus some. This table holds under 200,000 clones, roughly four fifths found once. This material consisted of PBMCs, taken after 24 months of ibrutinib treatment. The chain joins TRBV5-5 to TRBJ1-3, with D possibly matching TRBD1 (6 bases). The source of this sequence is a human donor with chronic lymphocytic leukemia. The CDR3 protein is CASSLGTGLYF. In DNA, the CDR3 is TGTGCCAGCAGCTTGGGTACAGGGCTATATTTT.